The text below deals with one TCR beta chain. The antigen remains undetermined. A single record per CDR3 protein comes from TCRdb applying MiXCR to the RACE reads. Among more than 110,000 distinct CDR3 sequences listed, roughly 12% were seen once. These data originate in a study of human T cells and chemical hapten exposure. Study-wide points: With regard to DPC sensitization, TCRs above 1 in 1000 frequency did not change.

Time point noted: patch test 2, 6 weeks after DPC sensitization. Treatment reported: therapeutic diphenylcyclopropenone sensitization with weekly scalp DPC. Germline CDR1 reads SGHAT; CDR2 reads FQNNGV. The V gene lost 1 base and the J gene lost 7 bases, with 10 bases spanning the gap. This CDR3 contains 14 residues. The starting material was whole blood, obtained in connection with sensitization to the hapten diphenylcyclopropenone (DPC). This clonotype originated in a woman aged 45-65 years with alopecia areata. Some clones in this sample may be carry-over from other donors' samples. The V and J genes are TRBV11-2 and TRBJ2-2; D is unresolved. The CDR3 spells CASSLATLVGELFF. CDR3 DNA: TGTGCCAGCAGCTTAGCCACACTGGTCGGGGAGCTGTTTTTT.